Below are 12 T cell receptor beta chains sequenced from a single sample in a study of shared T cell receptors in the human thymus. Only in-frame clones appear in the TCRdb table, and some are missing; sequencing was by immunoSEQ multiplex PCR. The sample shows hundreds of thousands of clones, more than 70% of them seen only once. The data were also submitted as part of a second study, on human thymus T cells.

The sequencing input was thymocytes. These receptors were obtained from a boy in the first two years of life with a congenital heart defect.

The chain couples TRBV5-1 to TRBJ2-1; 13 nucleotides align to TRBD2. Germline lookup yields CDR1 SGHRS and CDR2 YFSETQ. This CDR3 comprises 15 residues. The V and J ends lost 4 bases and 8 bases, in that order; junction bases with no gene match: 6. This CDR3 is CASSQTSGRSYEQFF. The CDR3 bases are TGCGCCAGCAGCCAGACTAGCGGGAGGTCCTATGAGCAGTTCTTC.

This chain links TRBV29-1 with TRBJ1-2, with a weak D call TRBD1 (5 bases). The CDR3 length is 15 residues. Trimming shortened V by 4 bases and J by 3 bases, and 18 bases separated the two germline ends. Germline CDR1 is SQVTM and CDR2 is ANQGSEA. The DNA for the CDR3 is TGCAGCGTTGCCCCCCAGTCCGGGGACTACTATGGCTACACCTTC. It codes for CSVAPQSGDYYGYTF.

The chain employs TRBV5-6 and TRBJ2-7; 8 positions match TRBD1. Germline values: CDR1 SGHDT, CDR2 YYEEEE. The CDR3 is 15 residues long. J lost 2 bases, V lost 2 bases, and 6 bases had no gene match. The CDR3 spells CASSFWDRSAYEQYF. CDR3 in DNA: TGTGCCAGCAGCTTCTGGGACAGGTCTGCCTACGAGCAGTACTTC.

The chain combines TRBV7-9 with TRBJ2-2; a possible D gene is TRBD2 (5 bases). Germline-derived CDR1 and CDR2 are SEHNR and FQNEAQ (reference sequence). The CDR3 spans 16 residues. V lost 1 base to trimming and J lost 2 bases, with 11 bases between them. The CDR3 DNA follows: TGTGCCAGCAGCTTAGGGGGAGACATAAACACCGGGGAGCTGTTTTTT. Translation gives CASSLGGDINTGELFF.

The sample holds one count of this clone. V gene TRBV5-5 combines with J gene TRBJ1-6; D not certain. The germline V gene has CDR1 SGHKS and CDR2 YYEKEE (reference sequence). Trimming shortened V by 5 bases and J by 9 bases, and 9 bases separated the two germline ends. This CDR3 contains 12 residues. CDR3 nucleotides: TGTGCCAGCAGTTCCCGGTGTTCACCCCTCCACTTT. Residues: CASSSRCSPLHF.

The chain links TRBV19 to TRBJ1-2; D perhaps matches TRBD1 (5 bases). The germline V gene encodes CDR1 LNHDA and CDR2 SQIVND (reference sequence). There are 18 residues in the CDR3. V was pared by 2 bases and J by 3 bases, with 22 bases between. Here the CDR3 reads CASSITGGAGVVDYGYTF. The CDR3, as DNA: TGTGCCAGTAGTATAACCGGCGGGGCTGGGGTTGTTGACTATGGCTACACCTTC.

In this sample, this clone turned up a few times. The rearrangement joins TRBV4-3 to TRBJ1-2, with 9 bases lining up with TRBD1. The ends lost 1 base at V and 7 bases at J; junction bases unmatched: 13. In germline, CDR1 is LGHNA, CDR2 YSLEER. The CDR3 runs to 17 residues. The CDR3 bases are TGCGCCAGCAGCCAAGCCGCCCCGGGACAGGGATGTCGTGGCTACACCTTC. Protein product: CASSQAAPGQGCRGYTF.

As regards this clone: Other nucleotide sequences from this sample produce the same CDR3. The chain couples TRBV5-6 to TRBJ2-7; no reliable D call. V was pared by 0 bases and J by 0 bases, with 4 bases between. The CDR3 consists of 13 residues. Germline values: CDR1 SGHDT, CDR2 YYEEEE. CDR3 in DNA: TGTGCCAGCAGCTTGGCGAGCTCCTACGAGCAGTACTTC. Its translation is CASSLASSYEQYF.

This clone was seen a few times. The chain recombines TRBV7-9 with TRBJ1-4, with 10 positions matching TRBD1. The CDR3 is 15 residues long. The germline V gene has CDR1 SEHNR and CDR2 FQNEAQ (reference sequence). J gave up 10 bases and V 5 bases, and 10 bases lay outside the gene matches. The CDR3 DNA follows: TGTGCCAGCAGCACCATGACAGGGGGCGTTGGAAAACTGTTTTTT. Translated, it gives CASSTMTGGVGKLFF.

The rearrangement links TRBV19 to TRBJ2-1; TRBD2 aligns across 12 bases. Germline assignment: CDR1 LNHDA and CDR2 SQIVND (reference sequence). The CDR3 has 20 residues. V gave up 4 bases and J gave up 0 bases; unmatched junction bases: 13. DNA of the CDR3: TGTGCCAGTAGTAAGGGGACTAGCGGGCGCGTTAGTCGCTCCTACAATGAGCAGTTCTTC. It is translated as CASSKGTSGRVSRSYNEQFF.

The V call is TRBV10-3, the J call TRBJ1-1; no clear D. The CDR3 covers 14 residues. CDR1 is ENHRY, CDR2 SYGVKD, per germline. Trimming pared 2 bases from V and 1 base from J, leaving 8 bases between. The CDR3 DNA reads TGTGCCATCAGTGAGGATGACACGAACACTGAAGCTTTCTTT. Its protein product is CAISEDDTNTEAFF.

This clone was seen a single time. This sequence joins TRBV18 and TRBJ2-7, with 7 positions matching TRBD1. Germline V gives CDR1 KGHSH, CDR2 LQKENI. The CDR3 totals 19 residues. Germline trimming cut 4 bases from V and 4 bases from J; bases unmatched to any gene: 22. The CDR3 coding sequence is TGTGCCAGCTCACGACATAACCATAACGACAGGGCCAGGTTTTACGAGCAGTACTTC. Protein product: CASSRHNHNDRARFYEQYF.